These 11 T cell receptor beta chains were sequenced from one sample in a study of T cell responses to AZD1222 COVID-19 vaccine. Libraries were prepared by immunoSEQ multiplex PCR; TCRdb keeps only in-frame clonotypes and omits some of them. The data hold about 94,000 clones, with around 87% observed a single time. Material: peripheral blood, obtained on day 0 of AZD1222 vaccination. All receptors come from an adult in good health.

The rearrangement links TRBV7-2 to TRBJ1-4, with a weak D call TRBD1 (5 bases). The CDR3 covers 16 residues. With 7 bases removed from V and 4 bases from J, the gap between germline ends came to 19 bases. CDR1 and CDR2 (germline): SGHTA, FQGNSA. The CDR3 DNA follows: TGTGCCAGCACCCAAAAAGGTTGGGGGGGTAATGAAAAACTGTTTTTT. It codes for CASTQKGWGGNEKLFF. The full variable domain, with the rest looked up from reference TRBV7-2 and TRBJ1-4, is GAGVSQSPSNKVTEKGKDVELRCDPISGHTALYWYRQSLGQGLEFLIYFQGNSAPDKSGLPSDRFSAERTGGSVSTLTIQRTQQEDSAVYLCASTQKGWGGNEKLFFGSGTQLSVL.

CDR3 loop: CAWSVRLAGGPSIYNEQFF. The CDR3 bases are TGTGCCTGGAGTGTTCGGCTAGCGGGGGGGCCTTCGATATACAATGAGCAGTTCTTC. The gene calls are TRBV30 and TRBJ2-1; 12 positions match TRBD2. The CDR3 consists of 19 residues. Germline V gives CDR1 GTSNPN, CDR2 SVGIG (reference sequence). The junction had 13 bases not matched to a gene; V was cut back by 0 bases and J by 4 bases.

The chain couples TRBV24-1 to TRBJ2-1; TRBD2 might be the D (6 bases). Germline CDR1 reads KGHDR; CDR2 reads SFDVKD. CDR3 length equals 15 residues. V lost 1 base to trimming and J lost 5 bases, with 11 bases between them. CDR3 in DNA: TGTGCCACCAGTGATTTCGGGGGACCAAACAATGAGCAGTTCTTC. This encodes CATSDFGGPNNEQFF.

This chain connects TRBV18 to TRBJ1-4, with D unresolved. This CDR3 contains 13 residues. Between the trimmed V and J ends, which lost 3 bases and 8 bases, there was a span of 10 bases. The V gene's germline CDR1 is KGHSH and CDR2 LQKENI. The CDR3 spells CASSPAVGEKLFF. As DNA, the CDR3 is TGTGCCAGCTCACCCGCCGTGGGCGAAAAACTGTTTTTT.

The J gene is TRBJ2-2, the V gene TRBV11-3, with D tentatively TRBD1 (5 bases). The CDR3 runs to 13 residues. Germline CDR1 SGHNT, CDR2 YENEEA. V lost 6 bases and J lost 5, with 10 bases in between. CDR3 nucleotide sequence: TGTGCCAGCAGTGGGGCGGTAACCGGGGAGCTGTTTTTT. It specifies CASSGAVTGELFF. Supplemented by reference TRBV11-3 and TRBJ2-2, the full variable domain reads EAGVVQSPRYKIIEKKQPVAFWCNPISGHNTLYWYLQNLGQGPELLIRYENEEAVDDSQLPKDRFSAERLKGVDSTLKIQPAELGDSAVYLCASSGAVTGELFFGEGSRLTVL.

The chain uses TRBV6-5 and TRBJ1-2; D perhaps matches TRBD1 (6 bases). CDR3 length equals 13 residues. Per the germline V gene, CDR1 is MNHEY and CDR2 is SVGAGI. Trimming took 7 bases from V and 4 from J, leaving 13 bases between them. The CDR3 DNA sequence: TGTGCCAGCACCCCAGGGGATGTCTATGGCTACACCTTC. It is translated as CASTPGDVYGYTF.

The chain links TRBV3-1 (or the pseudogene TRBV3-2) to TRBJ1-6, with a possible D match to TRBD1 (5 bases). Germline V CDR1 and CDR2: LGHDT, YNNKEL (reference sequence). V dropped 4 bases and J dropped 0 bases, with 10 bases sitting between them. CDR3 size: 16 residues. DNA of the CDR3: TGTGCCAGCAGCCCTCGACAGAGCTCCTATAATTCACCCCTCCACTTT. Its translation is CASSPRQSSYNSPLHF.

CDR3 amino acids: CASSWGTLVRNEQFF. The CDR3 DNA reads as TGTGCCAGCAGCTGGGGGACTTTAGTGCGGAATGAGCAGTTCTTC. The V and J genes are TRBV11-1 and TRBJ2-1; maybe TRBD2 (6 bases). With 4 bases removed from V and 7 bases from J, the gap between germline ends came to 17 bases. Germline V gene sequence: CDR1 SGHAT, CDR2 FQDESV (reference sequence). The CDR3 runs 15 residues. The complete variable domain, with remaining parts taken from reference TRBV11-1 and TRBJ2-1, reads EAEVAQSPRYKITEKSQAVAFWCDPISGHATLYWYRQILGQGPELLVQFQDESVVDDSQLPKDRFSAERLKGVDSTLKIQPAELGDSAMYLCASSWGTLVRNEQFFGPGTRLTVL.

V usage is TRBV7-2 and J usage is TRBJ1-2; 8 nucleotides agree with TRBD1. The germline CDR1 and CDR2 sequences are SGHTA and FQGNSA. Trimming cost V 2 bases and J 7 bases; bases outside gene matches: 12. This CDR3 region has 16 residues. CDR3 sequence (DNA): TGTGCCAGCAGCTTAAGTACAGGGGGTGCCTTATTTGGCTACACCTTC. Encoded protein: CASSLSTGGALFGYTF.

V and J are TRBV29-1 and TRBJ1-1, with TRBD1 as a possible D gene (5 bases). The germline CDR1 and CDR2 sequences are SQVTM and ANQGSEA. Trimming took 8 bases from V and 3 from J, leaving 16 bases between them. The CDR3 has 13 amino acids. The CDR3 spells CSIFAGVYTEAFF. The CDR3 DNA reads TGCAGCATCTTCGCGGGGGTGTACACTGAAGCTTTCTTT.

The J gene is TRBJ1-5, the V gene TRBV19, with D tentatively TRBD1 (5 bases). Germline V lookup: CDR1 LNHDA, CDR2 SQIVND (reference sequence). V was shortened by 7 bases and J by 4 bases, with 17 bases between the two germline ends. The CDR3 contains 15 residues. The DNA for the CDR3 is TGTGCCAGTACCCGAAGCGGGACCCCGAATCAGCCCCAGCATTTT. This sequence encodes CASTRSGTPNQPQHF.